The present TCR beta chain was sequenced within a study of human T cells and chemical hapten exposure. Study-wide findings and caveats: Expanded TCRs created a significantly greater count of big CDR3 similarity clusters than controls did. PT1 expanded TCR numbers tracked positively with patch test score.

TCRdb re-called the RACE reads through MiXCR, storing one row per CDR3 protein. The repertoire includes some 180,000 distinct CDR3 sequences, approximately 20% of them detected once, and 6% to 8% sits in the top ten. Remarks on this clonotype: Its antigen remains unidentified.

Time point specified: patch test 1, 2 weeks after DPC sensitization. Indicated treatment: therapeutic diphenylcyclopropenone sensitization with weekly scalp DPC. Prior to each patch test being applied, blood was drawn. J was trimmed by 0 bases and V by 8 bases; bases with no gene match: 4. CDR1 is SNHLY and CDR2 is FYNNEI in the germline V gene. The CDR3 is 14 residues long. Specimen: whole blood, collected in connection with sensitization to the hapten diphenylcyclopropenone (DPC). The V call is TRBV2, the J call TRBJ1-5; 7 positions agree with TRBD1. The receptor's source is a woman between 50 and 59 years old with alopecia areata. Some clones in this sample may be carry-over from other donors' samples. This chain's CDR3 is CASGRQGSNQPQHF. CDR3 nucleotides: TGTGCCAGCGGGCGACAGGGTAGCAATCAGCCCCAGCATTTT.